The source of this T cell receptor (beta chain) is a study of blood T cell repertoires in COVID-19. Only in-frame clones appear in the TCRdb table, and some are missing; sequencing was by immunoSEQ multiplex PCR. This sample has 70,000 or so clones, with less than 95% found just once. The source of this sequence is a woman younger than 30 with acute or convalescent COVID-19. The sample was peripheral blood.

CDR3 bases: TGCGCCAGCAGCGTGGGGTTTCAGAAGAACACTGAAGCTTTCTTT. It specifies CASSVGFQKNTEAFF. The V gene is TRBV5-1, the J gene TRBJ1-1; D ambiguous. Germline CDR1 reads SGHRS; CDR2 reads YFSETQ. The germline V and J ends were trimmed by 4 bases and 1 base, with 14 bases remaining between them. The CDR3 contains 15 residues.